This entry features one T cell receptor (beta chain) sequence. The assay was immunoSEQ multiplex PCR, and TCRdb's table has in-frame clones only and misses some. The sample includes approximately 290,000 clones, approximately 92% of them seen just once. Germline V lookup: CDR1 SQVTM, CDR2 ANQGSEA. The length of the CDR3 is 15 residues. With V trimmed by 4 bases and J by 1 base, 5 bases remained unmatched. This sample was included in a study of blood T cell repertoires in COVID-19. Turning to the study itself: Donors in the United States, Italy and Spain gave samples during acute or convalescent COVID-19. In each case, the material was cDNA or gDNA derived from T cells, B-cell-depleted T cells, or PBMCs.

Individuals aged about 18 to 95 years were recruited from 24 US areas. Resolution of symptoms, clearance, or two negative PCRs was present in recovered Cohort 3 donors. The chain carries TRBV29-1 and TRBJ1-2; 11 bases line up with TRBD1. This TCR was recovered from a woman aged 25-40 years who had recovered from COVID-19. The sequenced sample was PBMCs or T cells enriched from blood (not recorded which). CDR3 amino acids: CSVGTGTGGNYGYTF. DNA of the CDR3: TGCAGCGTTGGGACCGGGACAGGGGGTAACTATGGCTACACCTTC.